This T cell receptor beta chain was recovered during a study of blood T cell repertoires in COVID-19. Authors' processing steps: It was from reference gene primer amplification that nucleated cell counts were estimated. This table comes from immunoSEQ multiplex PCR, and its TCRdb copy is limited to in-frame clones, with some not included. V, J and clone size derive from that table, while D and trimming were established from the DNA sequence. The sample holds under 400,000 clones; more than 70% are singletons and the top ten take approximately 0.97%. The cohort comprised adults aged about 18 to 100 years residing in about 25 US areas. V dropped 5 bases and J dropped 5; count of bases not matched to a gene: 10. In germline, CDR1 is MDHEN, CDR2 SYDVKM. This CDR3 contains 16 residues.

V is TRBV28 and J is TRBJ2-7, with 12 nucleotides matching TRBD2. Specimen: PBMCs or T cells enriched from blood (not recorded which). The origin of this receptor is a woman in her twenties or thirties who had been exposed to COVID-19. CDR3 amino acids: CASSPGLAGGGDEQYF. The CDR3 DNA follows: TGTGCCAGCAGTCCGGGACTAGCGGGTGGAGGCGACGAGCAGTACTTC.